This entry lists 25 T cell receptor beta chains sequenced from one sample in a study of PD-L1 blockade in urothelial cancer. Clones were read by immunoSEQ multiplex PCR, and TCRdb kept only the in-frame ones, dropping some. The sample lists some 90,000 clones; 89% were seen once. Time point given: pretreatment peripheral blood. The specimen comprised PBMCs, sampled around atezolizumab (anti-PD-L1) treatment. The receptors were gathered from an elderly woman with urothelial cancer.

In DNA, the CDR3 is TGTGCCAGCTCACCGGGACAGCCGAGCTCTGGGGCCAACGTCCTGACTTTC. It codes for CASSPGQPSSGANVLTF. The chain joins TRBV18 to TRBJ2-6, with 7 bases identical to TRBD1. The CDR3 is made up of 17 amino acids. With 3 bases clipped from V and 0 bases from J, the junction kept 5 bases outside the gene matches. Germline CDR1 and CDR2: KGHSH and LQKENI.

This rearrangement joins TRBV6-6 to TRBJ2-1; 9 bases align to TRBD2. V was clipped by 7 bases and J by 6 bases; unmatched bases: 13. The CDR3 runs to 16 residues. Germline values: CDR1 MNHNY, CDR2 SVGAGI (reference sequence). The CDR3 region is CASTNNGGAGGNEQFF. CDR3 bases: TGTGCCAGCACTAACAATGGCGGAGCGGGAGGCAATGAGCAGTTCTTC.

The chain links TRBV2 to TRBJ2-1; D may be TRBD1 (5 bases). Per the germline V gene, CDR1 is SNHLY and CDR2 is FYNNEI. This CDR3 contains 13 residues. V lost 2 bases and J lost 7, with 9 bases in between. The CDR3 reads CASSEQGLNEQFF. The CDR3 DNA reads TGTGCCAGCAGTGAACAGGGTTTGAATGAGCAGTTCTTC.

The V and J genes are TRBV4-2 and TRBJ2-1; 8 bases align to TRBD2. Germline V gene data show CDR1 as LGHNA and CDR2 as YNFKEQ. The V and J ends lost 0 bases and 7 bases, in that order; junction bases with no gene match: 11. This CDR3 is built from 17 residues. DNA of the CDR3: TGTGCCAGCAGCCAAGATGAGCGGGAGTCGGTGGGGAATGAGCAGTTCTTC. Protein sequence: CASSQDERESVGNEQFF.

This clone was counted a few times. Within the sample, other DNA sequences also encode this same CDR3. The rearrangement joins TRBV7-2 to TRBJ2-7; no clear D. CDR1 and CDR2 from the germline V gene are SGHTA and FQGNSA. V dropped 7 bases and J dropped 0 bases, with 13 bases sitting between them. There are 14 residues in the CDR3. CDR3 in DNA: TGTGCCAGCACCCCCTCACTGAGCTCCTACGAGCAGTACTTC. As protein: CASTPSLSSYEQYF. The full variable domain, completed using reference TRBV7-2 and TRBJ2-7, is GAGVSQSPSNKVTEKGKDVELRCDPISGHTALYWYRQSLGQGLEFLIYFQGNSAPDKSGLPSDRFSAERTGGSVSTLTIQRTQQEDSAVYLCASTPSLSSYEQYFGPGTRLTVT.

The J gene is TRBJ2-7, the V gene TRBV30; D is perhaps TRBD2 (6 bases). This CDR3 has 13 residues. Trimming cost V 6 bases and J 5 bases, with 17 bases left between them. Germline lookup yields CDR1 GTSNPN and CDR2 SVGIG (reference sequence). The CDR3, as DNA: TGTGCCTGCCCCGGCCGCGGGAAGAACGAGCAGTACTTC. Translating it yields CACPGRGKNEQYF.

The J gene is TRBJ2-6, the V gene TRBV6-4; 13 bases align to TRBD2. V shed 5 bases and J 1 base; nucleotides not matched to a gene: 2. CDR1 and CDR2 (germline): MRHNA, SNTAGT. There are 17 residues in the CDR3. In DNA form, the CDR3 reads TGTGCCAGCAGTAGGACTAGCGGGAGTTCTGGGGCCAACGTCCTGACTTTC. Translating it yields CASSRTSGSSGANVLTF.

This chain joins TRBV4-2 and TRBJ1-1, with D uncertain. The CDR3 has 16 residues. CDR1 LGHNA and CDR2 YNFKEQ come from the germline V gene. Trimming took off 4 bases at V and 0 bases at J, with 15 bases between the two ends. The CDR3 DNA follows: TGTGCCAGCAGCCCGCTATATGGCGGTTTGAACACTGAAGCTTTCTTT. The encoded protein is CASSPLYGGLNTEAFF.

The chain recombines TRBV18 with TRBJ2-1; weak D call: TRBD2 (5 bases). Per germline, CDR1 KGHSH and CDR2 LQKENI. Trimming pared 8 bases from V and 0 bases from J, leaving 11 bases between. The CDR3 is 14 residues long. This CDR3 is CASSGSSSYNEQFF. CDR3 in DNA: TGTGCCAGCAGCGGATCTAGCTCCTACAATGAGCAGTTCTTC.

This clone was observed a single time. V usage is TRBV6-1 and J usage is TRBJ2-2; D gene unclear. Looked up from germline, CDR1 is MNHNS and CDR2 is SASEGT. Trimming cost V 1 base and J 2 bases, with 11 bases left between them. CDR3 length: 16 residues. The CDR3 nucleotides read TGTGCCAGCAGTGAAGTGGTAGCTCTAAACACCGGGGAGCTGTTTTTT. Its protein is CASSEVVALNTGELFF.

J is TRBJ1-2 and V is TRBV28; 9 bases are a match to TRBD1. V shed 6 bases and J 6 bases; nucleotides not matched to a gene: 8. The CDR3 is made up of 14 amino acids. Germline loops: CDR1 MDHEN, CDR2 SYDVKM. This CDR3 is CASRPGQGSHGYTF. The CDR3 bases are TGTGCCAGCAGACCCGGACAGGGGTCGCATGGCTACACCTTC.

This rearrangement joins TRBV7-8 to TRBJ2-5; 9 bases are shared with TRBD2. Unmatched junction bases numbered 4, after V lost 1 base and J lost 1 base. There are 16 residues in the CDR3. The germline V gene has CDR1 SGHVS and CDR2 FQNEAQ. The CDR3 loop reads CASSLVGGGGQETQYF. The CDR3 coding sequence is TGTGCCAGCAGCTTAGTTGGCGGGGGGGGCCAAGAGACCCAGTACTTC.

This clone was counted only a few times. The V call is TRBV29-1, the J call TRBJ2-7; TRBD1 aligns across 12 bases. The germline CDR1 and CDR2 sequences are SQVTM and ANQGSEA. The V gene end was trimmed by 4 bases and the J gene end by 4 bases; junction bases not matched to a gene: 5. The CDR3 is 14 amino acids. This CDR3 reads CSVARGQGAYEQYF. The CDR3 DNA follows: TGCAGCGTTGCAAGGGGACAGGGGGCTTACGAGCAGTACTTC.

V is TRBV25-1 and J is TRBJ1-1; a possible D gene is TRBD1 (6 bases). The germline V gene has CDR1 MGHDK and CDR2 SYGVNS. The CDR3 is 17 residues long. Trimming removed 1 base at V and 2 bases at J, with 17 bases between. The CDR3 DNA follows: TGTGCCAGCAGTGAATCCTTCGGGGGGCGCGACAACACTGAAGCTTTCTTT. Its protein product is CASSESFGGRDNTEAFF.

The chain links TRBV4-2 to TRBJ1-1; the D is unclear. CDR1 and CDR2 (germline): LGHNA, YNFKEQ. With 4 bases removed from V and 8 bases from J, the gap between germline ends came to 8 bases. The CDR3 contains 11 residues. Written as DNA, the CDR3 is TGTGCCAGCAGCCGGGGAGAGGAAGCTTTCTTT. Translating gives CASSRGEEAFF.

This clone has a single count. The chain carries TRBV9 and TRBJ2-7, with TRBD1 matching 8 bases. Germline V CDR1 and CDR2: SGDLS, YYNGEE. With 3 bases clipped from V and 2 bases from J, the junction kept 10 bases outside the gene matches. The CDR3 sequence is 16 residues long. CDR3 sequence reads: CASSAGQGANTYEQYF. The CDR3, as DNA: TGTGCCAGCAGCGCGGGGCAGGGGGCTAACACCTACGAGCAGTACTTC.

This clone occurred once. The chain uses TRBV28 and TRBJ1-3, with D possibly matching TRBD1 (6 bases). The germline gives CDR1 MDHEN, CDR2 SYDVKM. Trimming removed 6 bases from V and 0 bases from J, with 9 bases in between. This CDR3 contains 14 residues. The chain's CDR3 is CASRKTGSGNTIYF. The CDR3 DNA reads as TGTGCCAGCAGAAAGACAGGCTCTGGAAACACCATATATTTT.

The chain joins TRBV28 to TRBJ1-2, with a tentative D call TRBD1 (5 bases). Per the germline V gene, CDR1 is MDHEN and CDR2 is SYDVKM. CDR3 length: 16 residues. V was cut by 10 bases and J by 0 bases, with 21 bases left in between. The CDR3 coding sequence is TGTGCCACAAAGGCATTCGGGCGGGGGGCTAACTATGGCTACACCTTC. It specifies CATKAFGRGANYGYTF.

V usage is TRBV28 and J usage is TRBJ2-7; 7 nucleotides match TRBD2. In germline, CDR1 is MDHEN, CDR2 SYDVKM. The CDR3 has 14 amino acids. V was pared by 7 bases and J by 2 bases, with 8 bases of the junction left unmatched. The CDR3 region has the DNA TGTGCCAGCAAATCGAGCGGGAACCCCTACGAGCAGTACTTC. Its translation: CASKSSGNPYEQYF.

The V and J genes are TRBV30 and TRBJ2-3; TRBD1 aligns across 9 bases. Per the germline V gene, CDR1 is GTSNPN and CDR2 is SVGIG (reference sequence). The CDR3 sequence is 17 residues long. The V segment lost 0 bases and the J segment 0 bases; nucleotides outside the gene matches: 7. The CDR3 DNA reads TGTGCCTGGAGTGTACCGCGGACAGGGGCTAGCACAGATACGCAGTATTTT. Its protein product is CAWSVPRTGASTDTQYF.

The rearrangement joins TRBV9 to TRBJ2-1; TRBD2 is a possible D gene (6 bases). V was clipped by 0 bases and J by 8 bases, with 15 bases between them. Looked up from germline, CDR1 is SGDLS and CDR2 is YYNGEE. The CDR3 is 15 residues long. CDR3 sequence reads: CASSVGGVPGHEQFF. CDR3 DNA: TGTGCCAGCAGCGTAGGGGGGGTCCCCGGGCATGAGCAGTTCTTC.

This chain joins TRBV6-1 and TRBJ2-5, with a possible D match to TRBD2 (5 bases). Trimming stripped 10 bases from V and 0 bases from J, with 15 bases between. CDR3 length: 14 residues. Looked up from germline, CDR1 is MNHNS and CDR2 is SASEGT. As DNA, the CDR3 is TGTGCCACCTCGGACTCTCGGTACCAAGAGACCCAGTACTTC. It is translated as CATSDSRYQETQYF.

The V and J genes are TRBV11-3 and TRBJ1-1; 10 positions match TRBD1. The CDR3 has 15 residues. The trim removed 5 bases at V and 4 bases at J, leaving 7 bases unmatched. Germline CDR1 SGHNT, CDR2 YENEEA. The CDR3 loop is CASSPGGTGVTEAFF. The CDR3 coding sequence is TGTGCCAGCAGCCCAGGGGGGACAGGGGTCACTGAAGCTTTCTTT.

The J gene is TRBJ2-7, the V gene TRBV7-9, with 12 bases that match TRBD1. The CDR3 loop spans 17 amino acids. V trimming: 3 bases; J trimming: 4 bases; junction bases outside the gene matches: 10. From germline, CDR1 is SEHNR and CDR2 FQNEAQ (reference sequence). CDR3 region: CASSLQRGQGAVYEQYF. As DNA, the CDR3 is TGTGCCAGCAGCTTGCAACGGGGACAGGGGGCCGTTTACGAGCAGTACTTC. Full variable domain (missing parts from reference TRBV7-9 and TRBJ2-7): DTGVSQNPRHKITKRGQNVTFRCDPISEHNRLYWYRQTLGQGPEFLTYFQNEAQLEKSRLLSDRFSAERPKGSFSTLEIQRTEQGDSAMYLCASSLQRGQGAVYEQYFGPGTRLTVT.

The V call is TRBV28, the J call TRBJ2-5; 8 bases align to TRBD2. From germline, CDR1 is MDHEN and CDR2 SYDVKM. CDR3 size: 15 residues. Unmatched junction bases numbered 7, after V lost 6 bases and J lost 1 base. As DNA, the CDR3 is TGTGCCAGCAGCCGGGGGGGGGCCCCCCAAGAGACCCAGTACTTC. Translating gives CASSRGGAPQETQYF. Full variable domain (remainder filled in from reference TRBV28 and TRBJ2-5): DVKVTQSSRYLVKRTGEKVFLECVQDMDHENMFWYRQDPGLGLRLIYFSYDVKMKEKGDIPEGYSVSREKKERFSLILESASTNQTSMYLCASSRGGAPQETQYFGPGTRLLVL.